The text below deals with one T cell receptor (beta chain). This specimen comes from a study of T cell changes during pregnancy in multiple sclerosis. Using immunoSEQ multiplex PCR, the repertoire was profiled, and TCRdb retains in-frame clones only, with some absent. The profile shows almost 35,000 clones, 90% of them singletons. Trimming removed 0 bases from V and 8 bases from J; junction bases left unmatched: 8. The CDR3 consists of 15 residues. The germline V gene encodes CDR1 MGHRA and CDR2 YSYEKL. This TCR came from a female donor with multiple sclerosis, enrolled in a pregnancy study. The rearrangement links TRBV4-1 to TRBJ1-2, with TRBD1 matching 8 bases. Sequenced material: CD8+ T cells from peripheral blood mononuclear cells, taken before pregnancy. CDR3 sequence: CASSQDSRTGYGYTF. The CDR3 nucleotides are TGCGCCAGCAGCCAAGATTCTCGGACAGGGTACGGCTACACCTTC.